A single T cell receptor (beta chain) is shown here with its context. What it recognizes is unknown. The Oncomine TCR Beta short-read assay generated sequence data from the DNA of cultured CD4+ T cells. MiXCR, applied by TCRdb to the PCR reads, yields one record per CDR3 protein. This sample has approximately 16,000 distinct CDR3 sequences, with around 74% found just once. The data belong to a study of vaccination and CD4 T cells after COVID-19. Treatment in this sample: approximately 11-day PBMC culture with coronavirus spike peptide pools or control peptides (ViraFEST assay). The CDR3 contains 14 residues. V gave up 6 bases and J gave up 1 base; unmatched junction bases: 6. Germline V gene data show CDR1 as DFQATT and CDR2 as SNEGSKA (reference sequence).

This chain uses TRBV20-1 with TRBJ1-5; 7 bases agree with TRBD1. Source material: CD4+ T cells from blood, cultured in vitro. The receptor was isolated from a human donor who had recovered from COVID-19. The CDR3 protein is CSATQGNSNQPQHF. The CDR3 DNA reads as TGCAGTGCCACACAGGGGAACAGCAATCAGCCCCAGCATTTT.